This T cell receptor (beta chain) was sequenced in a study of tumor-infiltrating lymphocytes in oesophageal squamous cell carcinoma. TCRdb re-called the PCR reads with MiXCR, one entry per CDR3 protein. This sample yields 5,500 to 6,500 distinct CDR3 sequences, of which roughly 15% are seen a single time; around 20% belongs to the top ten. From germline, CDR1 is MNHEY and CDR2 SVGEGT. V dropped 1 base and J dropped 5; count of bases not matched to a gene: 5. The CDR3 has 15 amino acids. This clonotype was seen at least ten times. Sample: normal esophageal tissue next to the tumor. This TCR came from a male donor with esophageal squamous cell carcinoma. The chain combines TRBV6-2 or TRBV6-3 with TRBJ1-2; the match to TRBD1 covers 9 bases. The CDR3 reads CASSYFPGQGYGYTF. The DNA of the CDR3 is TGTGCCAGCAGTTACTTCCCGGGACAGGGATATGGCTACACCTTC.